These T cell receptor beta chains were read from a single sample in a study of lymphopenia after photon versus proton radiotherapy. Clones were sequenced by immunoSEQ multiplex PCR, and TCRdb holds only the in-frame ones, with some missing. The sample has roughly 30,000 clones, roughly four fifths seen once; the top ten hold roughly a third. Sample: peripheral blood, taken from a patient treated with photon-based radiotherapy. Source of these receptors: a man aged 50 to 59 with gastric cancer. Both conserved end residues are part of each CDR3. The D gene is left open where the match is weak. The size entry is marked missing in some rows and otherwise reads once, few, many or a size class.

V gene	D gene	J gene	clone size	CDR3 DNA	CDR3 protein
TRBV6-1	.	TRBJ2-1	.	TGTGCCAGCAGTGCGCTGACCTACAATGAGCAGTTCTTC	CASSALTYNEQFF
TRBV2	.	TRBJ1-1	.	TGTGCCAGCGCTACAGGCGGGGGCACTGAAGCTTTCTTT	CASATGGGTEAFF
TRBV11-2	.	TRBJ1-2	once	TGTGCCAGCAGCGTCTTTGTAACAAGCAGAACCTATGGCTACACCTTC	CASSVFVTSRTYGYTF
TRBV2	TRBD2	TRBJ2-5	.	TGTGCCAGCATGTGGACTAGAGGGAGAGCCCAGTACTTC	CASMWTRGRAQYF
TRBV5-1	.	TRBJ2-5	.	TGCGCCAGCAGCTTGGGACTCTTCGAGACCCAGTACTTC	CASSLGLFETQYF
TRBV10-3	.	TRBJ1-3	.	TGTGCCATCAGACCAGGGGAGGCTGGAAACACCATATATTTT	CAIRPGEAGNTIYF
TRBV19	TRBD1	TRBJ2-2	.	TGTGCCAGTAGTTACGGGACAGGGAACTATGCCGGGGAGCTGTTTTTT	CASSYGTGNYAGELFF
TRBV11-2	.	TRBJ1-1	.	TGTGCCAGCAGCTCAGACATGAACACTGAAGCTTTCTTT	CASSSDMNTEAFF
TRBV29-1	.	TRBJ1-2	.	TGCAGCGTTTCGACCTATTTCGGCTACACCTTC	CSVSTYFGYTF
TRBV7-3	TRBD1	TRBJ2-3	.	TGTGCCAGCAGCCCAGGACAGGGAGCTAAGTATTTT	CASSPGQGAKYF
TRBV6-1	.	TRBJ1-3	.	TGTGCCAGCAGTGAAGGAAGGTGGCAAGAAAACACCATATATTTT	CASSEGRWQENTIYF
TRBV2	.	TRBJ2-3	.	TGTGCCAGCAGTGATTCGGAGAGAGATACGCAGTATTTT	CASSDSERDTQYF
TRBV19	.	TRBJ2-1	few	TGTGCCAGTAGTCTTACTAGTAGGTCCTACAATGAGCAGTTCTTC	CASSLTSRSYNEQFF
TRBV4-1	TRBD1	TRBJ2-1	.	TGCGCCAGCAGCCAATACTCGGACAGGGGCGCCTACAATGAGCAGTTCTTC	CASSQYSDRGAYNEQFF
TRBV2	.	TRBJ1-4	.	TGTGCCAGCAGCGCAAGTCAGGGTGGAGCTAATGAAAAACTGTTTTTT	CASSASQGGANEKLFF
TRBV28	TRBD1	TRBJ1-5	few	TGTGCCAGCAGCCGGGCCCGGGACAGGGGTCGAGGTCAGCCCCAGCATTTT	CASSRARDRGRGQPQHF
TRBV19	TRBD1	TRBJ1-2	once	TGTGCCAGTTCGCCTTCGGACAGGGCTTACGGCTACACCTTC	CASSPSDRAYGYTF
TRBV4-3	TRBD1	TRBJ1-5	.	TGCGCCAGCAGCCAAGAACGGACAGGCCCCTATCCCCAGCATTTT	CASSQERTGPYPQHF
TRBV11-2	TRBD1	TRBJ1-5	medium-sized	TGTGCCAGCAGCTGGAATGACAGGGAGAACAATCAGCCCCAGCATTTT	CASSWNDRENNQPQHF
TRBV5-4	.	TRBJ2-2	.	TGTGCCAGCAGCTTTTGGGATTTGTCCGGGGAGCTGTTTTTT	CASSFWDLSGELFF
TRBV2	TRBD1	TRBJ1-5	.	TGTGCCAGCAGTCGGGACAGCGGAAATCAGCCCCAGCATTTT	CASSRDSGNQPQHF
TRBV19	TRBD2	TRBJ2-5	.	TGTGCCAGTAGTATAAAGGGAGGGAGGACCCAGTACTTC	CASSIKGGRTQYF
TRBV19	.	TRBJ2-3	.	TGTGCCACCACAAATCCCGGGGCCAACACAGATACGCAGTATTTT	CATTNPGANTDTQYF
TRBV19	.	TRBJ1-5	few	TGTGCCAGTAGTATGGGGGGCCTCGGGCCCCAGCATTTT	CASSMGGLGPQHF
TRBV11-2	.	TRBJ2-6	.	TGTGCCAGCAGCTTAGGTACGACAGGCCACTCTGGGGCCAACGTCCTGACTTTC	CASSLGTTGHSGANVLTF
TRBV5-1	TRBD2	TRBJ2-3	.	TGCGCCAGCAGCCATCTAGCGGGGGGGCCAGAGGATACGCAGTATTTT	CASSHLAGGPEDTQYF